These 23 T cell receptor beta chains originate from one sample sequenced in a study. Tregs were sorted as CD4+CD25+CD127-/low cells. TCRdb analysed the 5' RACE reads with MiXCR anew, one entry per CDR3 protein. The table records about 11,000 distinct CDR3 sequences, around 28% of them present only once. The sequenced material came from Tregs sorted from a lymph node. These receptor sequences come from a female donor with breast cancer.

In this sample, this clonotype turned up a few times. V gene TRBV24-1 combines with J gene TRBJ2-1; weak D call: TRBD1 (6 bases). V lost 4 bases and J 7 bases, leaving 22 bases between the germline ends. The CDR3 has 17 residues. Germline lookup yields CDR1 KGHDR and CDR2 SFDVKD. The CDR3 nucleotides read TGTGCCACCAGTGAGGACGGACAGTCCTCGAGTGGAAATGAGCAGTTCTTC. Its protein is CATSEDGQSSSGNEQFF.

The chain joins TRBV7-9 to TRBJ1-5; the D gene is possibly TRBD1 (5 bases). The CDR3 has 14 residues. The V and J ends lost 6 bases and 3 bases respectively, with 12 bases between them. From germline, CDR1 is SEHNR and CDR2 FQNEAQ (reference sequence). The DNA of the CDR3 is TGTGCCAGCAGACCTCAGGGATTCAATCAGCCCCAGCATTTT. Translation: CASRPQGFNQPQHF.

Sample share makes this clonotype medium-sized. The rearrangement joins TRBV7-9 to TRBJ1-1; 7 positions agree with TRBD1. This CDR3 comprises 11 residues. Germline V gives CDR1 SEHNR, CDR2 FQNEAQ (reference sequence). The trim removed 6 bases at V and 8 bases at J, leaving 3 bases unmatched. The CDR3 sequence is CASRRQGEAFF. CDR3 nucleotides: TGTGCCAGCAGGCGACAGGGCGAAGCTTTCTTT.

The sample holds many counts of this clonotype. A much larger clone is a single base away; this may be a read error. This chain links TRBV4-1 with TRBJ2-3; D may be TRBD1 (5 bases). CDR3 size: 13 residues. V was pared by 1 base and J by 14 bases, with 16 bases between. The germline V gene has CDR1 MGHRA and CDR2 YSYEKL. The DNA of the CDR3 is TGCGCCAGCAGCCAAGCAGCAGGGTCCGGGTCGTATTTT. It encodes CASSQAAGSGSYF.

This clonotype has a handful of counts. The chain recombines TRBV20-1 with TRBJ1-1; D is perhaps TRBD1 (6 bases). CDR3 size: 13 residues. The germline CDR1 and CDR2 sequences are DFQATT and SNEGSKA (reference sequence). The germline V and J ends were trimmed by 3 bases and 5 bases, with 13 bases remaining between them. The CDR3 bases are TGCAGTGCTAGGCGAGGGGGGACTACTGAAGCTTTCTTT. It codes for CSARRGGTTEAFF.

This clonotype was detected a few times. V gene TRBV11-2 combines with J gene TRBJ2-3; 9 bases are a match to TRBD2. Unmatched junction bases numbered 4, after V lost 1 base and J lost 2 bases. There are 16 residues in the CDR3. Germline assignment: CDR1 SGHAT and CDR2 FQNNGV. The CDR3 DNA reads TGTGCCAGCAGCTTAGTCCTAGCGGGGAACACAGATACGCAGTATTTT. Its translation: CASSLVLAGNTDTQYF.

This clonotype was counted ten times or more. The CDR3 sequence is CASSSERFAAEQFF. For the CDR3, the DNA is TGTGCCAGCAGTTCCGAGAGGTTTGCGGCTGAGCAGTTCTTC. The V call is TRBV28, the J call TRBJ2-1, with D unresolved. CDR3 length: 14 amino acids. Germline V gives CDR1 MDHEN, CDR2 SYDVKM. V shed 4 bases and J shed 9 bases, with 16 bases lying between them.

V is TRBV12-3 or TRBV12-4 and J is TRBJ1-5; the D is unclear. The germline V and J ends were trimmed by 8 bases and 1 base, with 6 bases remaining between them. The CDR3 extends over 12 amino acids. Here the CDR3 reads CASGPSNQPQHF. Here the CDR3 DNA reads TGTGCCAGCGGGCCCAGCAATCAGCCCCAGCATTTT.

This clonotype came up a few times. The chain is built from TRBV5-6 and TRBJ1-1; D is unresolved. Germline CDR1 SGHDT, CDR2 YYEEEE. The CDR3 is made up of 14 amino acids. Deletions cut 5 bases from V and 3 bases from J, with 14 bases between. The CDR3 DNA is TGTGCCAGCAGTTTTCGAATTGGGGACACTGAAGCTTTCTTT. It specifies CASSFRIGDTEAFF.

The table lists this clonotype with a few counts. The rearrangement links TRBV11-2 to TRBJ2-4; D not certain. In germline, CDR1 is SGHAT, CDR2 FQNNGV. The CDR3 consists of 16 residues. Trimming took 5 bases from V and 0 from J, leaving 14 bases between them. CDR3 coding DNA: TGTGCCAGCAGCACCCTACAGTTACTAGCCAAAAACATTCAGTACTTC. Protein sequence: CASSTLQLLAKNIQYF.

This clonotype was picked up many times. The J gene is TRBJ1-1, the V gene TRBV4-1; D might be TRBD1 (6 bases). Trimming pared 5 bases from V and 7 bases from J, leaving 14 bases between. The CDR3 loop spans 13 amino acids. Germline-derived CDR1 and CDR2 are MGHRA and YSYEKL. The CDR3 loop reads CASSTSTGFEAFF. Here the CDR3 DNA reads TGCGCCAGCAGCACTTCGACAGGTTTTGAAGCTTTCTTT.

With respect to this clonotype: The germline gene is not matched at one end of the junction; a read error may be the cause. The chain employs TRBV28 and TRBJ2-3, with 7 bases aligning to TRBD1. The CDR3 contains 13 residues. Germline V gene data show CDR1 as MDHEN and CDR2 as SYDVKM. This CDR3 is CVSRETGKDTQYF. The CDR3 bases are TGTGTCAGCAGAGAGACAGGGAAAGATACGCAGTATTTT.

Notes on this clonotype: Being one base from a much bigger clone, this may be a read error. The rearrangement links TRBV20-1 to TRBJ1-1; a possible D gene is TRBD1 (6 bases). The length of the CDR3 is 16 residues. Germline values: CDR1 DFQATT, CDR2 SNEGSKA (reference sequence). The V end lost 3 bases, the J end lost 7 bases, and 24 bases lay between the germline ends. DNA of the CDR3: TGCAGTGCTAGGCCAGTAAAGGGACATCGACGCATTGAAGCTTTCTTT. Translated: CSARPVKGHRRIEAFF.

This clonotype was counted a few times. V is TRBV5-6 and J is TRBJ2-1; 10 nucleotides align to TRBD1. V was clipped by 4 bases and J by 2 bases; unmatched bases: 6. The CDR3 has 16 residues. Germline V gene data show CDR1 as SGHDT and CDR2 as YYEEEE. The CDR3 nucleotides are TGTGCCAGCAGCGGAATGACAGGGGGCGCCTACAATGAGCAGTTCTTC. It translates to CASSGMTGGAYNEQFF.

This CDR3 reads CSARGSGRYNQQYF. The CDR3 nucleotides are TGCAGTGCTAGAGGTAGCGGACGCTACAATCAGCAGTATTTT. V is TRBV20-1 and J is TRBJ2-3, with D possibly being TRBD2 (6 bases). Germline CDR1 reads DFQATT; CDR2 reads SNEGSKA (reference sequence). V was clipped by 1 base and J by 11 bases, with 19 bases between them. This CDR3 contains 14 residues.

Comments on this clonotype: This may be a read error: a much more frequent sequence differs by one nucleotide. The genes are TRBV3-1 and TRBJ2-1, with D possibly TRBD2 on 6 matching bases. Germline V lookup: CDR1 LGHDT, CDR2 YNNKEL (reference sequence). The CDR3 sequence is 17 residues long. For the CDR3, the DNA is TGTGCCAGCAACCAAGAACGGGACTCCATTTGGTACAATGAGCAGTTCTTC. Amino acids: CASNQERDSIWYNEQFF.

This clonotype was counted once. V usage is TRBV5-1 and J usage is TRBJ2-1; either TRBD1 or TRBD2 may fit D (5 bases each). Deletions cut 7 bases from V and 4 bases from J, with 12 bases between. The CDR3 is 13 residues long. Germline V CDR1 and CDR2: SGHRS, YFSETQ. The CDR3, as DNA: TGCGCCAGCGAACCGGGACCTTACAATGAGCAGTTCTTC. Translating gives CASEPGPYNEQFF.

This clonotype rates as medium-sized (0.01 to 0.1%). The chain uses TRBV5-1 and TRBJ1-1; no definite D call. V was pared by 3 bases and J by 1 base, with 13 bases between. The CDR3 contains 15 residues. Looked up from germline, CDR1 is SGHRS and CDR2 is YFSETQ. The CDR3 nucleotides are TGCGCCAGCAGCTCCGCGGGTGTGGCGAACACTGAAGCTTTCTTT. Translation: CASSSAGVANTEAFF. Together with reference TRBV5-1 and TRBJ1-1, the CDR3 gives the full variable domain: KAGVTQTPRYLIKTRGQQVTLSCSPISGHRSVSWYQQTPGQGLQFLFEYFSETQRNKGNFPGRFSGRQFSNSRSEMNVSTLELGDSALYLCASSSAGVANTEAFFGQGTRLTVV.

In this sample, this clonotype is medium-sized. The gene calls are TRBV7-9 and TRBJ1-2, with 8 bases fitting TRBD1. CDR1 is SEHNR, CDR2 FQNEAQ, per germline (reference sequence). The V segment lost 1 base and the J segment 8 bases; nucleotides outside the gene matches: 0. The CDR3 length is 12 residues. CDR3 DNA: TGTGCCAGCAGCTTAGGGACAGGGGGCTACACCTTC. This encodes CASSLGTGGYTF.

Concerning this clonotype: This may be a read error: a much more frequent sequence differs by one nucleotide. The chain joins TRBV5-1 to TRBJ2-1, with 11 bases matching TRBD2. The CDR3 is 16 amino acids. Germline V gene sequence: CDR1 SGHRS, CDR2 YFSETQ. This CDR3 is CASSVTGTSGYNEQLF. In nucleotides, the CDR3 is TGCGCCAGCAGCGTTACCGGGACTAGCGGTTACAATGAGCAGCTCTTC.

This clonotype is classed as medium-sized. J is TRBJ1-1 and V is TRBV29-1; D might be TRBD1 (5 bases). CDR1 and CDR2 (germline): SQVTM, ANQGSEA. CDR3 size: 16 residues. V shed 5 bases and J shed 0 bases, with 19 bases lying between them. The CDR3 loop is CSVSLVRGRMNTEAFF. For the CDR3, the DNA is TGCAGCGTTTCCCTGGTTAGGGGACGCATGAACACTGAAGCTTTCTTT.

The sample holds many counts of this clonotype. Germline is not matched at one junction end, which may reflect a read error. The chain links TRBV3-1 to TRBJ2-7; D might be TRBD1 (5 bases). Germline CDR1 and CDR2: LGHDT and YNNKEL (reference sequence). The CDR3 contains 14 residues. The chain's CDR3 is CASSQGSGHGELYF. CDR3 DNA sequence: TGTGCCAGCAGCCAAGGTTCAGGGCATGGCGAGCTGTACTTC.

Ten or more counts support this clonotype. This rearrangement joins TRBV9 to TRBJ2-3; the D gene is possibly TRBD2 (6 bases). CDR3 size: 14 residues. CDR1 and CDR2 (germline): SGDLS, YYNGEE. The V end was cut by 2 bases, the J end by 4 bases, with 11 bases between. CDR3 amino acids: CASSVRDLADTQYF. CDR3 nucleotides: TGTGCCAGCAGCGTTAGGGACTTAGCAGATACGCAGTATTTT.